In its sample, the clone carrying this TCR beta chain was seen a few times. Its antigen is not known. An end of the junction differs from the germline gene, which may be a read error. Genomic DNA, serving as template, underwent TCR beta VDJ and CDR3 profiling. TCRdb passed the reads through MiXCR, listing each CDR3 protein once. The sample holds 120,000 or so distinct CDR3 sequences; almost 40% are singletons and the top ten take about 2.6%. The sample originates from a study of CD8+CD57+ T cells in acquired aplastic anemia. Whole-study context: Sorted CD4+ and CD8+ cells gave an average of around 3 ug of DNA.

Findings and caveats of the study: Levels of CD8+ Simpson's diversity were not significantly distinct in patients versus controls.

Sequencing was done on patients that had shown CD8+CD57+ cell expansion by flow cytometry. The sequence was obtained from a human donor with aplastic anemia. Specimen: sorted CD4+, CD8+, or CD8+CD57+ T cells (not recorded which) from PBMCs.

DNA for the CDR3: TGCAGTGCTAGAGATCTTCGAGCGGGGGGCCCAGATGCGCAGTATTTT. This translates into CSARDLRAGGPDAQYF. The V call is TRBV20-1, the J call TRBJ2-3, with 9 bases matching TRBD2. The CDR3 is 16 residues long. Germline CDR1 is DFQATT and CDR2 is SNEGSKA (reference sequence).